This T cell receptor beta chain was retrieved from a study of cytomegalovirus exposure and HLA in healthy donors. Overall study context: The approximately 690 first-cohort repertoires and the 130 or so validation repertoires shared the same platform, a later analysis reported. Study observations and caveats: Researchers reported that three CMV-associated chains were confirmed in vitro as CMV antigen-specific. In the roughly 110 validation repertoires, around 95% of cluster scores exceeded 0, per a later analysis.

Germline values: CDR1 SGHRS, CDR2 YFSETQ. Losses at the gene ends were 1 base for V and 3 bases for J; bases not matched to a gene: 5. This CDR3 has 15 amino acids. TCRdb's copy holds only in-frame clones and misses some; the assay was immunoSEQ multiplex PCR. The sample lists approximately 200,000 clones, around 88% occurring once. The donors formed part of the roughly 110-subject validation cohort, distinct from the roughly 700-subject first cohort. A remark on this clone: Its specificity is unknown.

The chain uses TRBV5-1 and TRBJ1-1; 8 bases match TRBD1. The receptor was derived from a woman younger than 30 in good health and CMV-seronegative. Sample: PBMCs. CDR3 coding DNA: TGCGCCAGCAGCTTGCAGGGGACAGGTTACACTGAAGCTTTCTTT. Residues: CASSLQGTGYTEAFF.